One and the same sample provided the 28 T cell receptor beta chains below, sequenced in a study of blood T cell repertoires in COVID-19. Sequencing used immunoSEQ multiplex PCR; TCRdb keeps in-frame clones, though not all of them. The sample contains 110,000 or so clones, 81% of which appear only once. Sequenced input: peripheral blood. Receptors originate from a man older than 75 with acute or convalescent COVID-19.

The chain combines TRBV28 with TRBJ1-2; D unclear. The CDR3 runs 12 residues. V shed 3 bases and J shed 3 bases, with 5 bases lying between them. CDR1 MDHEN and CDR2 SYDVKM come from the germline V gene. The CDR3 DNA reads TGTGCCAGCAGTTTTCGGGACTATGGCTACACCTTC. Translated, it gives CASSFRDYGYTF.

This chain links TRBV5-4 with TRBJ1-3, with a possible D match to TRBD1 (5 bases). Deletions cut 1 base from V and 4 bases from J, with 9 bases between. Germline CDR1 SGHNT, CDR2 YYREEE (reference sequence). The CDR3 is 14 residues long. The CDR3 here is CASSLSQGGNTIYF. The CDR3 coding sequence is TGTGCCAGCAGCTTGAGCCAGGGAGGAAACACCATATATTTT. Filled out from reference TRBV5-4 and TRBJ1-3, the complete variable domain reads ETGVTQSPTHLIKTRGQQVTLRCSSQSGHNTVSWYQQALGQGPQFIFQYYREEENGRGNFPPRFSGLQFPNYSSELNVNALELDDSALYLCASSLSQGGNTIYFGEGSWLTVV.

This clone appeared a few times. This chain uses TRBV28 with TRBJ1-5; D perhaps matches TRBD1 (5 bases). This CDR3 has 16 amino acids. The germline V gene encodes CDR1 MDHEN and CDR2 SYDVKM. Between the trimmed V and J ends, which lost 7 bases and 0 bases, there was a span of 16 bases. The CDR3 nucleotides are TGTGCCAGCAAAAGGCTGACAGAAAATAGCAATCAGCCCCAGCATTTT. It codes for CASKRLTENSNQPQHF.

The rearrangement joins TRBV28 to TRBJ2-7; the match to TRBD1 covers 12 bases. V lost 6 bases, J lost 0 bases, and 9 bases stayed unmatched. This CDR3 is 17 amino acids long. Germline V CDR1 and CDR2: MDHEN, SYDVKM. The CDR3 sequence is CASRGTGGGFSSYEQYF. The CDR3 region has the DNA TGTGCCAGCAGAGGGACAGGGGGCGGGTTCAGCTCCTACGAGCAGTACTTC.

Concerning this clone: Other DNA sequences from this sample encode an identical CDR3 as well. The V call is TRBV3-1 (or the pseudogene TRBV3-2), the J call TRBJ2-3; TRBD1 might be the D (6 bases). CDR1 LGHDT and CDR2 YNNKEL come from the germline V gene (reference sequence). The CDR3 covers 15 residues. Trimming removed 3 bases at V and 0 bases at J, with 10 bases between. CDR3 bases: TGTGCCAGCAGCCAGACAGGCACTAGCACAGATACGCAGTATTTT. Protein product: CASSQTGTSTDTQYF.

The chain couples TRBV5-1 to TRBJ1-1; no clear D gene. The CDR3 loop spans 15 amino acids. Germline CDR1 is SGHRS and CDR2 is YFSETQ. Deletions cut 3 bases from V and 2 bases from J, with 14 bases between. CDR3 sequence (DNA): TGCGCCAGCAGCTATAATGGCATCCCCAACACTGAAGCTTTCTTT. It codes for CASSYNGIPNTEAFF.

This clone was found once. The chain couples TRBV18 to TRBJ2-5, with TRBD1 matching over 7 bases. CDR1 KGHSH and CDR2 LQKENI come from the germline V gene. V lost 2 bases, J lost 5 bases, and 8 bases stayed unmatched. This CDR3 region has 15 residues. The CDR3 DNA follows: TGTGCCAGCTCACCAAGACAGGGAGCCTTGGAGACCCAGTACTTC. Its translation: CASSPRQGALETQYF. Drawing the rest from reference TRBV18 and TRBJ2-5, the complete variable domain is NAGVMQNPRHLVRRRGQEARLRCSPMKGHSHVYWYRQLPEEGLKFMVYLQKENIIDESGMPKERFSAEFPKEGPSILRIQQVVRGDSAAYFCASSPRQGALETQYFGPGTRLLVL.

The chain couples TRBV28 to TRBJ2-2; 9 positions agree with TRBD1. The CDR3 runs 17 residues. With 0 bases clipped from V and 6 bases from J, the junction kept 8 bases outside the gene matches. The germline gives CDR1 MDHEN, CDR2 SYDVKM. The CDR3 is CASSLWAGTGPSGELFF. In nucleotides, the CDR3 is TGTGCCAGCAGTTTATGGGCCGGGACAGGGCCATCCGGGGAGCTGTTTTTT. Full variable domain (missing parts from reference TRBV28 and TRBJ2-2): DVKVTQSSRYLVKRTGEKVFLECVQDMDHENMFWYRQDPGLGLRLIYFSYDVKMKEKGDIPEGYSVSREKKERFSLILESASTNQTSMYLCASSLWAGTGPSGELFFGEGSRLTVL.

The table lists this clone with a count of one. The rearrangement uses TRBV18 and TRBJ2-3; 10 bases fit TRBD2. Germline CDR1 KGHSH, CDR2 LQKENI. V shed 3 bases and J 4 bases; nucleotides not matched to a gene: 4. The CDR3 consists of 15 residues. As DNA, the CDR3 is TGTGCCAGCTCACCGGGCCTAGCGGGAGCAGATACGCAGTATTTT. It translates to CASSPGLAGADTQYF.

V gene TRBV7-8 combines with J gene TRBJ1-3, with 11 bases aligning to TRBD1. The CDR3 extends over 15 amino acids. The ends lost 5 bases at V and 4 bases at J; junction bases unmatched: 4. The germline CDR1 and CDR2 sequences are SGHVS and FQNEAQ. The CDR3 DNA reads TGTGCCAGCAGCGCCTGGGACAGGGGGGGAAACACCATATATTTT. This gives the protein CASSAWDRGGNTIYF.

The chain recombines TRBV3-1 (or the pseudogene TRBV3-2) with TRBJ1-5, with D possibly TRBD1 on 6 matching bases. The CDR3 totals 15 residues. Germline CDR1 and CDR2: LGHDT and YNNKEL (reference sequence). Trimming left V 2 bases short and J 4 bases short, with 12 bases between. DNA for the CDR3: TGTGCCAGCAGCCAATCCAAACAGGGAAATCAGCCCCAGCATTTT. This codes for CASSQSKQGNQPQHF.

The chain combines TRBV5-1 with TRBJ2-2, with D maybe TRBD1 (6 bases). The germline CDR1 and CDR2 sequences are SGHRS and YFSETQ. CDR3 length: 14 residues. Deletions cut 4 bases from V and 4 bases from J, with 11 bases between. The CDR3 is CASSLPGVTGELFF. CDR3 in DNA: TGCGCCAGCAGCCTCCCAGGGGTCACCGGGGAGCTGTTTTTT.

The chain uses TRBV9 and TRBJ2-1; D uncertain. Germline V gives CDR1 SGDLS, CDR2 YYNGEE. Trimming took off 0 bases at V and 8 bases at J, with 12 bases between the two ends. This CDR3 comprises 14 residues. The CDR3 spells CASSVERHEDEQFF. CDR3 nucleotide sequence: TGTGCCAGCAGCGTAGAGAGGCATGAGGATGAGCAGTTCTTC.

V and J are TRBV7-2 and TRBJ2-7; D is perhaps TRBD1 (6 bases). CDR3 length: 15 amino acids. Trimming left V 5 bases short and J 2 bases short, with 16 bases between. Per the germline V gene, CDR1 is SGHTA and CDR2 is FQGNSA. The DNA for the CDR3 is TGTGCCAGCAGCGCTCGCGGAAGACAGGCCTACGAGCAGTACTTC. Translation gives CASSARGRQAYEQYF.

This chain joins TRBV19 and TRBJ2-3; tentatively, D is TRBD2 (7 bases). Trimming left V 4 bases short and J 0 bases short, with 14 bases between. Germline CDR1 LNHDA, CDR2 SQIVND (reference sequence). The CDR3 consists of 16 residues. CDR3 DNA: TGTGCCAGTAGTACGCAGGCGGGGGCAAGCACAGATACGCAGTATTTT. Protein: CASSTQAGASTDTQYF.

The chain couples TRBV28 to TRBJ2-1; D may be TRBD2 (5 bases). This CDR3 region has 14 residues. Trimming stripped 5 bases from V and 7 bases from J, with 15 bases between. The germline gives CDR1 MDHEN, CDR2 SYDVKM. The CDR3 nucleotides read TGTGCCAGCAGTCCCCCAGCGGCGAGGAATGAGCAGTTCTTC. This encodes CASSPPAARNEQFF.

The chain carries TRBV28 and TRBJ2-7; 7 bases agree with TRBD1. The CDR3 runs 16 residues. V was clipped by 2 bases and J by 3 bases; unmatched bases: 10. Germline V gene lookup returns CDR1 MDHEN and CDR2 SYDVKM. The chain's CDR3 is CASSLRARDSVYEQYF. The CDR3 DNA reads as TGTGCCAGCAGTTTAAGGGCTCGGGACAGCGTCTACGAGCAGTACTTC.

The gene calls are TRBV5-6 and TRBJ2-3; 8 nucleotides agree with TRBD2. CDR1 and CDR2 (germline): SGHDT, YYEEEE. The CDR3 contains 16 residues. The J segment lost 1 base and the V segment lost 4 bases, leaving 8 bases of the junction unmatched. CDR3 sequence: CASSDPGLAGTDTQYF. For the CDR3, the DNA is TGTGCCAGCAGCGATCCCGGACTAGCAGGCACAGATACGCAGTATTTT.

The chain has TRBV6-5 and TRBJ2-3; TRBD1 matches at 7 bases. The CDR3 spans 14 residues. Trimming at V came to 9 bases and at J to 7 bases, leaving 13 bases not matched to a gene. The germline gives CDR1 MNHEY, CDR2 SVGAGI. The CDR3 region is CASKSGTDSYTQYF. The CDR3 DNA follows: TGTGCCAGTAAGTCCGGGACAGATAGTTATACGCAGTATTTT.

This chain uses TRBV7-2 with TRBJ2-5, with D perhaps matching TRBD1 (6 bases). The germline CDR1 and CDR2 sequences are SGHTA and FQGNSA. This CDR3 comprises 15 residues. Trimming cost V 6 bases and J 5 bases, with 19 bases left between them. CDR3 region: CASRKQGLERETQYF. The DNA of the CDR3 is TGTGCCAGCAGAAAACAGGGTCTAGAACGGGAGACCCAGTACTTC.

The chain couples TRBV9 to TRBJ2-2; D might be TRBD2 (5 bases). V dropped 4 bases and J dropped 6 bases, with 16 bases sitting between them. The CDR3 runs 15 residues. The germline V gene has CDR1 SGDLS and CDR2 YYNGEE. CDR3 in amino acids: CASSKRGSDAGELFF. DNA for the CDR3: TGTGCCAGCAGCAAGCGAGGTAGCGACGCCGGGGAGCTGTTTTTT.

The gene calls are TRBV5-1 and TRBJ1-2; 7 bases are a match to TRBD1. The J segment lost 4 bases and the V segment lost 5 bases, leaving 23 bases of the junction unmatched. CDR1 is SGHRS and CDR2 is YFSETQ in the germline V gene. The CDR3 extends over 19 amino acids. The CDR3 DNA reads TGCGCCAGCAGGATACGCCCCCCGGGACAGTCCTTTAAGGGCTATGGCTACACCTTC. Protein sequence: CASRIRPPGQSFKGYGYTF.

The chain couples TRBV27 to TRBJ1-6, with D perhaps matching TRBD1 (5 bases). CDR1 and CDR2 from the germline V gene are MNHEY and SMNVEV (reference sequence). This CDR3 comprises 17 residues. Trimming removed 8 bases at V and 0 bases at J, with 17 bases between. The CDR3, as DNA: TGTGCCAGCGGGGCCGGACCGACGAGCTCCTATAATTCACCCCTCCACTTT. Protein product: CASGAGPTSSYNSPLHF.

In DNA, the CDR3 is TGTGCCAGTAGTAGCAGGGTAGGGGGTAGCAATCAGCCCCAGCATTTT. This codes for CASSSRVGGSNQPQHF. The chain carries TRBV19 and TRBJ1-5; D is possibly TRBD1 (6 bases). Germline assignment: CDR1 LNHDA and CDR2 SQIVND (reference sequence). This CDR3 spans 16 amino acids. Trimming stripped 4 bases from V and 0 bases from J, with 13 bases between.

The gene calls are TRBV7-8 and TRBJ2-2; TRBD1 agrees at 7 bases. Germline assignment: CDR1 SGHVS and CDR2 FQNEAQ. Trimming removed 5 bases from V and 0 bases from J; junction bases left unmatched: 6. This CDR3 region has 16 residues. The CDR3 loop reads CASSPRQGTNTGELFF. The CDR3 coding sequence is TGTGCCAGCAGCCCTCGACAGGGCACGAACACCGGGGAGCTGTTTTTT.

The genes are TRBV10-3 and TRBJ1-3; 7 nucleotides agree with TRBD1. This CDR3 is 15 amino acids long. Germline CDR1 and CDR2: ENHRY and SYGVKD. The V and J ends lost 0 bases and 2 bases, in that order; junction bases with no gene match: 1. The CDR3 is CAISESGGAGNTIYF. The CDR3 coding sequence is TGTGCCATCAGTGAGTCAGGGGGCGCTGGAAACACCATATATTTT.

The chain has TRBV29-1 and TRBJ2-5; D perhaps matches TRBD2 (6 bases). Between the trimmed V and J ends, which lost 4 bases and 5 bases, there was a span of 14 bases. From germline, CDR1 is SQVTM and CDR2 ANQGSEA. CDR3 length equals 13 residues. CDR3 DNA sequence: TGCAGCGTTGTGGGAGGTCGCGGGGAGACCCAGTACTTC. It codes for CSVVGGRGETQYF.

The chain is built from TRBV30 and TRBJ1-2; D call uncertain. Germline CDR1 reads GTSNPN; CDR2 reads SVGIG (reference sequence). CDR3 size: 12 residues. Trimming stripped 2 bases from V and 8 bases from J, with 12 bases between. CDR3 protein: CAWSLGRRGYTF. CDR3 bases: TGTGCCTGGAGTCTGGGGAGGAGAGGCTACACCTTC.